One and the same sample provided the 24 T cell receptor beta chains below, sequenced in a study of T-cell memory formation after mild COVID-19 (dated by TCRdb to the early 2020s). The library was obtained by 5' RACE. Sequencing used an Illumina NovaSeq 6000. The public reads were run again by TCRdb, first through fastp at Q25 and then through MiXCR, and only productive beta chains were kept. Each CDR3 protein appears once, grouped with its most common genes and DNA. This sample is represented by about 270,000 distinct CDR3 sequences; approximately 15% of them were singletons. Around 2.2% of the sample rests with the top ten. The specimen sequenced was PBMCs or a T cell subset sorted from them (not recorded which). The receptor source for this set is an adult woman who had mild COVID-19 (a few samples of this study predate the infection). The sample titles of this study are shuffled in the database, so cell type and time point are left out; the donor was told from shared clones.

This clonotype was seen a few times. The rearrangement uses TRBV24-1 and TRBJ2-1; 14 bases agree with TRBD2. Germline V gene data show CDR1 as KGHDR and CDR2 as SFDVKD. The CDR3 is 18 residues long. After removal of 4 bases from V and 3 bases from J, the junction contained 7 bases not matched to a gene. In DNA, the CDR3 is TGTGCCACCAGTGAGGCCCCGGGACTAGCGGGGGTCTACAATGAGCAGTTCTTC. Amino acid sequence: CATSEAPGLAGVYNEQFF.

This clonotype was seen a handful of times. The rearrangement links TRBV7-8 to TRBJ2-5, with 7 bases that match TRBD2. The junction had 6 bases not matched to a gene; V was cut back by 1 base and J by 4 bases. The CDR3 runs 15 residues. From germline, CDR1 is SGHVS and CDR2 FQNEAQ. The CDR3 coding sequence is TGTGCCAGCAGCTTAGGTGGCGGGGGAATAGAGACCCAGTACTTC. Translated: CASSLGGGGIETQYF.

The sample holds a few counts of this clonotype. The chain's CDR3 is CASRPVPPNGGRDSNQPQHF. In DNA form, the CDR3 reads TGTGCCAGCAGGCCGGTGCCCCCAAATGGTGGACGGGATAGCAATCAGCCCCAGCATTTT. The gene calls are TRBV7-8 and TRBJ1-5; D is uncertain. The germline gives CDR1 SGHVS, CDR2 FQNEAQ. V shed 6 bases and J shed 0 bases, with 27 bases lying between them. The CDR3 has 20 residues.

This clonotype has only a few counts. The chain uses TRBV5-1 and TRBJ2-1, with a weak D call TRBD2 (5 bases). CDR1 is SGHRS and CDR2 is YFSETQ in the germline V gene. V shed 4 bases and J shed 3 bases, with 14 bases lying between them. This CDR3 comprises 15 residues. The CDR3 nucleotides are TGCGCCAGCAGCCCCGGGATATCTGGCTACAATGAGCAGTTCTTC. This encodes CASSPGISGYNEQFF.

This clonotype showed up just a few times. The chain joins TRBV5-6 to TRBJ1-5; 11 bases match TRBD1. This CDR3 is built from 16 residues. From germline, CDR1 is SGHDT and CDR2 YYEEEE. V was pared by 1 base and J by 6 bases, with 6 bases of the junction left unmatched. CDR3 sequence (DNA): TGTGCCAGCAGCTTGACCGGACAGGGGGCCGGTCAGCCCCAGCATTTT. Its protein product is CASSLTGQGAGQPQHF.

This clonotype was observed a handful of times. The gene calls are TRBV29-1 and TRBJ2-6, with a possible D match to TRBD2 (5 bases). This CDR3 has 15 residues. With 4 bases removed from V and 0 bases from J, the gap between germline ends came to 10 bases. Germline V gene sequence: CDR1 SQVTM, CDR2 ANQGSEA. The CDR3 sequence: CSVGVGSSGANVLTF. The CDR3 coding sequence is TGCAGCGTTGGGGTGGGGAGCTCTGGGGCCAACGTCCTGACTTTC.

V gene TRBV12-3 or TRBV12-4 combines with J gene TRBJ1-6, with 7 bases aligning to TRBD1. The CDR3 extends over 14 amino acids. The J segment lost 9 bases and the V segment lost 6 bases, leaving 8 bases of the junction unmatched. The CDR3 bases are TGTGCCAGCAGACTCGGACAGGACGGTTCACCCCTCCACTTT. Translating it yields CASRLGQDGSPLHF.

This clonotype was seen a few times. This sequence joins TRBV24-1 and TRBJ2-1, with D possibly TRBD2 on 6 matching bases. Trimming shortened V by 0 bases and J by 12 bases, and 20 bases separated the two germline ends. This CDR3 spans 16 amino acids. From germline, CDR1 is KGHDR and CDR2 SFDVKD. In DNA, the CDR3 is TGTGCCACCAGTGATTTGTACGAGGGAGGACTTTTTATGCAGTTCTTC. Its protein is CATSDLYEGGLFMQFF.

This clonotype was detected ten times or more. V and J are TRBV4-3 and TRBJ2-1; possible D gene TRBD2, 6 bases. CDR3 size: 13 residues. Germline loops: CDR1 LGHNA, CDR2 YSLEER. V gave up 0 bases and J gave up 7 bases, with 7 bases separating them. CDR3 bases: TGCGCCAGCAGCCAAGAGAGCGGGAATGAGCAGTTCTTC. It encodes CASSQESGNEQFF.

A few counts support this clonotype. The rearrangement links TRBV9 to TRBJ1-1; a weak D match, TRBD1 (6 bases). V was pared by 4 bases and J by 7 bases, with 14 bases between. The CDR3 sequence is 13 residues long. CDR1 SGDLS and CDR2 YYNGEE come from the germline V gene. The CDR3: CASSQTGAVEAFF. The CDR3 coding sequence is TGTGCCAGCAGCCAAACGGGGGCTGTTGAAGCTTTCTTT.

The chain uses TRBV12-3 or TRBV12-4 and TRBJ1-2, with D maybe TRBD1 (5 bases). The length of the CDR3 is 15 residues. Trimming left V 6 bases short and J 4 bases short, with 18 bases between. CDR3 bases: TGTGCCAGCAGCCGGGACCGAACATCCTTCTATGGCTACACCTTC. This gives the protein CASSRDRTSFYGYTF.

This clonotype showed up just a few times. CDR3 sequence (DNA): TGTGCCAGCAGCGTCAACAGGGGGCAGGGAGAGACCCAGTACTTC. It codes for CASSVNRGQGETQYF. V gene TRBV7-7 combines with J gene TRBJ2-5, with 9 bases matching TRBD1. Losses at the gene ends were 5 bases for V and 4 bases for J; bases not matched to a gene: 8. The CDR3 sequence is 15 residues long. Germline V gene sequence: CDR1 SSHAT, CDR2 FNYEAQ (reference sequence).

This clonotype showed up many times. The J gene is TRBJ1-1, the V gene TRBV20-1; the D gene is possibly TRBD1 (6 bases). CDR1 and CDR2 from the germline V gene are DFQATT and SNEGSKA (reference sequence). V lost 6 bases to trimming and J lost 4 bases, with 18 bases between them. CDR3 length equals 14 residues. CDR3 bases: TGCAGTGCAGACCAGGGGCGTCCGTTCACTGAAGCTTTCTTT. Its translation: CSADQGRPFTEAFF.

The chain uses TRBV20-1 and TRBJ1-1; D gene ambiguous. This CDR3 spans 13 amino acids. Trimming stripped 1 base from V and 4 bases from J, with 10 bases between. The V gene's germline CDR1 is DFQATT and CDR2 SNEGSKA (reference sequence). CDR3 nucleotide sequence: TGCAGTGCTAGAGCCGGCATTTTCACTGAAGCTTTCTTT. Amino acids: CSARAGIFTEAFF.

Regarding this clonotype: At one boundary the junction diverges from the germline segment, which might be a read error. The chain links TRBV20-1 to TRBJ2-5; possible D gene TRBD1, 6 bases. The CDR3 runs to 16 residues. CDR1 DFQATT and CDR2 SNEGSKA come from the germline V gene (reference sequence). CDR3 in amino acids: CSAGGGIGTGKDTQYF. The CDR3 region has the DNA TGCAGTGCTGGAGGAGGAATAGGAACAGGGAAAGATACCCAGTACTTC.

V and J are TRBV18 and TRBJ1-2; possibly TRBD1 for D (5 bases). The V gene lost 2 bases and the J gene lost 0 bases, with 10 bases spanning the gap. This CDR3 comprises 15 residues. The germline V gene has CDR1 KGHSH and CDR2 LQKENI. The CDR3 coding sequence is TGTGCCAGCTCACCATTGGCAGGGCCTAACTATGGCTACACCTTC. It specifies CASSPLAGPNYGYTF.

The sample holds a few counts of this clonotype. The V and J genes are TRBV6-2 or TRBV6-3 and TRBJ2-2; tentatively, D is TRBD1 or TRBD2 (6 bases each). V was cut by 8 bases and J by 0 bases, with 10 bases left in between. The CDR3 spans 14 residues. Germline V gene data show CDR1 as MNHEY and CDR2 as SVGEGT. In DNA, the CDR3 is TGTGCCAGCTACAGGGACTCGAACACCGGGGAGCTGTTTTTT. It yields the protein CASYRDSNTGELFF.

The table lists this clonotype with many counts. V gene TRBV15 combines with J gene TRBJ2-2, with D uncertain. Per the germline V gene, CDR1 is LNHNV and CDR2 is YYDKDF (reference sequence). V was cut by 0 bases and J by 5 bases, with 4 bases left in between. The CDR3 length is 13 residues. The DNA for the CDR3 is TGTGCCACCAGCAGAGATCGTACCGGGGAGCTGTTTTTT. Amino acid sequence: CATSRDRTGELFF.

This clonotype was detected ten times or more. This chain uses TRBV12-3 or TRBV12-4 with TRBJ2-2, with unresolved D. The length of the CDR3 is 13 residues. V dropped 3 bases and J dropped 3 bases, with 5 bases sitting between them. DNA of the CDR3: TGTGCCAGCAGTTTCGCCCACACCGGGGAGCTGTTTTTT. Protein: CASSFAHTGELFF.

The J gene is TRBJ2-3, the V gene TRBV18, with 8 bases aligning to TRBD1. The CDR3 has 17 residues. V was clipped by 4 bases and J by 2 bases; unmatched bases: 11. Germline CDR1 is KGHSH and CDR2 is LQKENI. CDR3 coding DNA: TGTGCCAGCTCACAAACCGGACAGGGCATAATCACAGATACGCAGTATTTT. It yields the protein CASSQTGQGIITDTQYF.

This clonotype has more than one count but fewer than ten. CDR3 amino acids: CSAERDAANEQFF. The CDR3 nucleotides read TGCAGTGCAGAGAGGGACGCGGCCAATGAGCAGTTCTTC. The chain is built from TRBV20-1 and TRBJ2-1; D tentatively fits TRBD1 or TRBD2 (5 bases each). Looked up from germline, CDR1 is DFQATT and CDR2 is SNEGSKA (reference sequence). The V end lost 6 bases, the J end lost 6 bases, and 15 bases lay between the germline ends. This CDR3 has 13 residues.

In this sample, this clonotype turned up a few times. V and J are TRBV5-1 and TRBJ1-1, with 12 bases matching TRBD1. The J segment lost 3 bases and the V segment lost 4 bases, leaving 4 bases of the junction unmatched. This CDR3 is 15 amino acids long. The germline V gene encodes CDR1 SGHRS and CDR2 YFSETQ. DNA of the CDR3: TGCGCCAGCAGCCCGGGACAGGGGGCGCACACTGAAGCTTTCTTT. Its protein is CASSPGQGAHTEAFF.

This clonotype was detected a few times. The rearrangement links TRBV7-9 to TRBJ2-7; no reliable D call. The CDR3 totals 10 residues. CDR1 and CDR2 from the germline V gene are SEHNR and FQNEAQ (reference sequence). Trimming shortened V by 5 bases and J by 7 bases, and 6 bases separated the two germline ends. For the CDR3, the DNA is TGTGCCAGCAGCCCTAATGAGCAGTACTTC. Encoded protein: CASSPNEQYF.

This clonotype was detected a few times. The rearrangement joins TRBV30 to TRBJ1-2, with 10 bases matching TRBD1. Germline CDR1 reads GTSNPN; CDR2 reads SVGIG (reference sequence). V trimming: 3 bases; J trimming: 2 bases; junction bases outside the gene matches: 3. The CDR3 spans 14 residues. The chain's CDR3 is CAWSWDRGNYGYTF. The CDR3 region has the DNA TGTGCCTGGAGCTGGGACAGGGGAAACTATGGCTACACCTTC. Looking up the rest from reference TRBV30 and TRBJ1-2 gives the full variable domain: SQTIHQWPATLVQPVGSPLSLECTVEGTSNPNLYWYRQAAGRGLQLLFYSVGIGQISSEVPQNLSASRPQDRQFILSSKKLLLSDSGFYLCAWSWDRGNYGYTFGSGTRLTVV.